The T cell receptor beta chain described here comes from a study of control samples from healthy donors and cancer patients. Produced via immunoSEQ multiplex PCR; TCRdb's table is partial and in-frame only. Of 140,000 to 150,000 clones in the sample, more than 85% were seen once. Deletions cut 6 bases from V and 4 bases from J, with 9 bases between. The germline V gene encodes CDR1 MNHEY and CDR2 SVGAGI. The CDR3 has 12 residues. The receptor comes from a man between 25 and 39 years old in good health. The specimen was blood. The chain is built from TRBV6-5 and TRBJ1-2; D ambiguous. The CDR3 nucleotides read TGTGCCAGCAGACAGAGTACCTATGGCTACACCTTC. Translation: CASRQSTYGYTF.